This T cell receptor beta chain came from a study of blood T cell repertoires in COVID-19. Study background: The origin of the acute and convalescent COVID-19 samples was the United States, Italy and Spain.

The cohort comprised adults aged about 18 to 100 years residing in approximately 25 US areas. In assigning cohorts, the study relied on participant-reported clinical history. Original processing methods: Reference gene primer amplification in the assay estimated nucleated cell counts. Assay: immunoSEQ multiplex PCR; the TCRdb copy retains only in-frame clones and omits some. From that table come the V and J calls and clone size; the DNA was used to work out D and trimming. The sample includes around 250,000 clones, approximately 88% seen only once; the top ten take about 3.4%. What was sequenced was PBMCs or T cells enriched from blood (not recorded which). The receptor's source is a woman aged 35 to 49 who had been exposed to COVID-19.

CDR3 residues: CASSPIRGGNQPQHF. CDR3 sequence (DNA): TGTGCCAGCAGTCCTATCAGAGGAGGCAATCAGCCCCAGCATTTT. J is TRBJ1-5 and V is TRBV6-5; no definite D call. The V end was cut by 5 bases, the J end by 2 bases, with 13 bases between. There are 15 residues in the CDR3. CDR1 is MNHEY and CDR2 is SVGAGI in the germline V gene.